This T cell receptor (beta chain) was profiled in a study of CD8+ T cells in alopecia areata. Isolated RNA was reverse transcribed into cDNA used as the sequencing template. Generated by immunoSEQ multiplex PCR, the TCRdb table keeps only in-frame clones and is missing some. The table includes hundreds of thousands of clones, under 70% detected once. The treatment is: oral pan-JAK inhibitor, 5-10 mg twice daily. The CDR3 consists of 13 residues. V was trimmed by 5 bases and J by 4 bases, leaving 11 bases between them. Germline lookup yields CDR1 SGHTA and CDR2 FQGTGA. This clone is a singleton in its sample.

The sequence was collected from a human donor with alopecia areata. Here the sequenced sample was CD4+ T cells sorted from blood, taken around week 46, from a patient treated with tofacitinib. V is TRBV7-3 and J is TRBJ1-2; D unclear. The DNA for the CDR3 is TGTGCCAGCAGCCCGTCAGGTGGCTATGGCTACACCTTC. It is translated as CASSPSGGYGYTF.